This is a list of T cell receptor beta chains from one sample in a study of shared clonotypes between healthy human individuals. Generated by immunoSEQ multiplex PCR, the TCRdb table keeps only in-frame clones and is missing some. The table shows hundreds of thousands of clones, with about 98% occurring only once. The sample was naive CD8+ T cells sorted from blood. The receptor set was obtained from a man aged 25 to 45 in good health. The CDR3 runs from the conserved cysteine through the conserved F or W. D genes are given only for firm matches. Clone size, where shown, is once, few, many, or a class for clones that have expanded.

>TRBD1|TRBV2|TRBJ2-4|-
CASSGPGQGRSWAKNIQYF
TGTGCCAGCAGTGGACCGGGACAGGGACGAAGTTGGGCCAAAAACATTCAGTACTTC
>-|TRBV19|TRBJ2-1|once
CASSIVGTMSSNEQFF
TGTGCCAGTAGTATTGTCGGCACAATGTCGAGCAATGAGCAGTTCTTC
>-|TRBV2|TRBJ1-1|-
CASRDRGENTEAFF
TGTGCCAGCAGGGACCGGGGAGAGAACACTGAAGCTTTCTTT
>-|TRBV11-3|TRBJ1-4|once
CARPNTAGGTNEKLFF
TGTGCCAGACCCAATACGGCGGGGGGTACTAATGAAAAACTGTTTTTT
>TRBD1|TRBV7-6|TRBJ2-3|-
CASSSWDRSFTDTQYF
TGTGCCAGCAGCTCTTGGGACAGGAGCTTCACAGATACGCAGTATTTT
>-|TRBV6-4|TRBJ2-1|-
CASSEVSGFSYNEQFF
TGTGCCAGCAGTGAAGTTAGCGGATTCTCCTACAATGAGCAGTTCTTC
>-|TRBV6-6|TRBJ2-1|-
CASSHGGEQFF
TGTGCCAGCAGCCACGGGGGTGAGCAGTTCTTC
>TRBD2|TRBV27|TRBJ2-7|-
CASRDSGRVDEQYF
TGTGCCAGCAGGGATAGCGGGAGGGTTGACGAGCAGTACTTC
>-|TRBV4-1|TRBJ1-2|-
CASSLVGDNYGYTF
TGCGCCAGCAGCCTCGTGGGGGATAACTATGGCTACACCTTC
>-|TRBV6-4|TRBJ2-1|-
CASSEEGFEQFF
TGTGCCAGCAGTGAAGAAGGGTTTGAGCAGTTCTTC
>-|TRBV29-1|TRBJ2-6|-
CSVEDFEISGANVLTF
TGCAGCGTTGAAGATTTCGAGATCTCTGGGGCCAACGTCCTGACTTTC
>TRBD2|TRBV4-1|TRBJ2-7|once
CASSQDHRTSGLYEQYF
TGCGCCAGCAGCCAAGACCACAGGACTAGCGGGCTCTACGAGCAGTACTTC
>-|TRBV5-1|TRBJ2-7|-
CASSLEAGTYEQYF
TGCGCCAGCAGCTTGGAGGCGGGGACCTACGAGCAGTACTTC
>-|TRBV19|TRBJ2-7|-
CASSWRDGSYEQYF
TGTGCCAGTAGTTGGAGGGATGGTTCCTACGAGCAGTACTTC
>-|TRBV5-4|TRBJ2-7|-
CASSLETAYEQYF
TGTGCCAGCAGCTTGGAGACTGCCTACGAGCAGTACTTC
>TRBD2|TRBV14|TRBJ2-3|-
CASSQGWSGSEDTQYF
TGTGCCAGCAGCCAAGGATGGAGCGGGAGTGAAGATACGCAGTATTTT
>TRBD1|TRBV5-1|TRBJ2-5|-
CASRDRGRGETQYF
TGCGCCAGCAGGGACAGGGGGCGCGGAGAGACCCAGTACTTC